This T cell receptor (beta chain) was captured by sequencing in a study of blood T cell repertoires in COVID-19. Study background: Samples representing acute and convalescent COVID-19 were sourced from the United States, Italy and Spain. PBMCs, B-cell-depleted T cells, or T cells were the source of the cDNA or gDNA that made up the material.

J was trimmed by 6 bases and V by 5 bases; bases with no gene match: 6. The CDR3 loop spans 13 amino acids. In germline, CDR1 is SEHNR, CDR2 FQNEAQ (reference sequence). Authors' data handling: Nucleated cell number was recorded as an estimate derived from reference gene primer amplification. TCRdb's table, derived via immunoSEQ multiplex PCR, lists solely in-frame clones and lacks some. The DNA gave D and trimming, while V, J and clone size come from that table. The table lists some 60,000 clones, around four fifths of them singletons. Input material: peripheral blood. The chain links TRBV7-9 to TRBJ1-2; 7 bases are shared with TRBD1. This receptor was obtained from a woman aged 45-65 years with active or convalescent COVID-19. CDR3 region: CASSSNRGDGYTF. CDR3 nucleotides: TGTGCCAGCAGCAGCAACAGGGGCGATGGCTACACCTTC.